This TCR beta chain comes out of a study of siplizumab effects on memory and regulatory T cells. The study's findings and limits: Roughly 80-96% of proliferating clones (CD4+ or CD8+) could not be assigned a naive or memory phenotype. Naive T cells, seemingly more diverse than memory cells, seemed major alloresponse contributors. Unstimulated subsets contained matches for only a minor fraction of alloreactive clones. Under siplizumab, alloreactive sequences traced to unstimulated CD4+ memory cells were significantly reduced.

As concerns this clone: Its antigen is as yet unknown.

Data came from immunoSEQ multiplex PCR; TCRdb stores just in-frame clones and leaves some out. There are roughly 120,000 clones in the sample; roughly nine tenths occur only once, and 0.75% lies in the top ten. The ends were cut back, 1 base at V and 0 bases at J, with 12 bases in the middle. The CDR3 sequence is 17 residues long. The germline V gene has CDR1 LGHNA and CDR2 YNFKEQ. The sequencing sample was made of Tregs sorted from blood. The rearrangement joins TRBV4-2 to TRBJ2-2; D might be TRBD2 (6 bases). This clonotype originated in a human donor in good health. The chain's CDR3 is CASSQVLGGTNTGELFF. For the CDR3, the DNA is TGTGCCAGCAGCCAAGTTCTTGGGGGGACGAACACCGGGGAGCTGTTTTTT.